The entry below describes one T cell receptor (beta chain). TCRdb itself ran the RT-PCR reads through MiXCR, one entry per CDR3 protein. Among about a million distinct CDR3 sequences, 15% to 20% were seen once, and the ten largest hold around 6%. The CDR3 spans 16 residues. V dropped 7 bases and J dropped 4 bases, with 22 bases sitting between them. Germline CDR1 is MNHNS and CDR2 is SASEGT. The data derive from a study of patients and donors after allogeneic stem cell transplantation. Sequenced input: blood, either unsorted or a sorted T cell fraction (not recorded which). V and J are TRBV6-1 and TRBJ1-2; D is uncertain. The clonotype originates from a human donor who was either an allogeneic HSCT recipient or a stem cell or donor lymphocyte infusion donor (not recorded which). It is not recorded whose cells these are; they may come from a transplant donor. The CDR3 coding sequence is TGTGCCAGCACCTACACCCGACTGACCCAGGCCTATGGCTACACCTTC. It yields the protein CASTYTRLTQAYGYTF.